Detailed here is one T cell receptor beta chain. As handled by the study authors: Between-group CDR3 differences, defined by clinicopathological status, yielded a distant-metastasis classifier for papillary thyroid cancer. TCRdb re-called clones from the PCR reads using MiXCR. The V and J calls and clone size are TCRdb's, not the authors'. The table has 15,000 to 25,000 clones, roughly 25% seen once. This entry is derived from a study of metastatic and nonmetastatic thyroid tumors. The CDR3 contains 13 residues. Germline V gene lookup returns CDR1 SGHRS and CDR2 YFSETQ. V was cut by 6 bases and J by 3 bases, with 13 bases left in between. Thyroid surgery had not been preceded by any treatment in any patient.

The chain has TRBV5-1 and TRBJ2-7, with D possibly matching TRBD2 (5 bases). The TCR comes from a male donor with papillary thyroid cancer or a benign thyroid nodule (not recorded which). Some clones in this sample may be carry-over from other donors' samples. Sequencing used blood. The CDR3 DNA sequence: TGCGCCAGCAAACCCGGGGAAAGCTACGAGCAGTACTTC. It is translated as CASKPGESYEQYF.